This T cell receptor beta chain derives from a study of cytomegalovirus exposure and HLA in healthy donors. General study points: There were some V segments, including TRBV6-2 and TRBV6-3, excluded as indistinguishable. Earlier analysis found most TCR beta V segments productive about 90% or about 30% of the time.

Regarding this clone: What it binds is unknown.

Per germline, CDR1 MNHNS and CDR2 SASEGT. Trimming took 2 bases from V and 5 from J, leaving 9 bases between them. This CDR3 comprises 14 residues. It was with 60 Vbeta and 13 Jbeta primers that the PCR ran. Sequencing was performed with immunoSEQ multiplex PCR; in TCRdb, only in-frame clones are kept and a portion is missing. The table includes about 120,000 clones, 65% to 80% detected once. Those who donated were healthy bone marrow donors. This chain uses TRBV6-1 with TRBJ1-4; D ambiguous. Sequenced sample: PBMCs. This receptor was taken from a human donor in good health. This chain's CDR3 is CASSESNSNEKLFF. CDR3 DNA sequence: TGTGCCAGCAGTGAATCTAATTCGAATGAAAAACTGTTTTTT.